The clone carrying this T cell receptor (beta chain) showed up many times. Antigen specificity is unknown. The data derive from a study of early T cells in non-severe SARS-CoV-2 infection. Looking at the study overall: Bulk RNA from unsorted whole blood was sequenced; chains were unpaired. Points from the study as a whole: VDJdb matches were skewed toward anti-spike CD8 T cell responses.

Each cDNA molecule carried a unique molecular identifier. Each CDR3 protein gets one entry after TCRdb re-called the 5' RACE reads with MiXCR. The sample lists 26,000 or so distinct CDR3 sequences; about 5.1% were seen once. The CDR3 is 16 amino acids. V was pared by 0 bases and J by 4 bases, with 15 bases between. Germline CDR1 reads LGHNA; CDR2 reads YNFKEQ. The sequenced sample was whole blood. The TCR sequence derives from an adult who was a healthcare worker with PCR-confirmed SARS-CoV-2 infection or an uninfected control (not recorded which). The chain uses TRBV4-2 and TRBJ1-2; maybe TRBD1 (5 bases). The CDR3 DNA reads as TGTGCCAGCAGCCAAGATGAAGGGGCGCCCGGCTATGGCTACACCTTC. Protein product: CASSQDEGAPGYGYTF.